These T cell receptor beta chains were read from a single sample in a study of blood T cell repertoires in COVID-19. Libraries were prepared by immunoSEQ multiplex PCR; TCRdb keeps only in-frame clonotypes and omits some of them. The sample lists approximately 130,000 clones; approximately 85% were seen once. Sequencing used peripheral blood. The receptor source for this set is a human donor in a cohort sampled during active COVID-19. CDR3s include the opening cysteine and the closing phenylalanine or tryptophan. The order of the fields is V gene, CDR3 protein.

v_gene: TRBV27; CDR3aa: CASSLDRKNIQYF
v_gene: TRBV11-1; CDR3aa: CASSLTGGGSTEAFF
v_gene: TRBV5-1; CDR3aa: CASSLDLAGGFSYNEQFF
v_gene: TRBV4-3; CDR3aa: CASSQVYGDQPQHF
v_gene: TRBV6-1; CDR3aa: CASSGGQGRMNTEAFF
v_gene: TRBV5-6; CDR3aa: CASGTSAVGEQYF
v_gene: TRBV19; CDR3aa: CASSIAGGWGNQPQHF
v_gene: TRBV5-1; CDR3aa: CASSSPSGYNEQFF
v_gene: TRBV11-3; CDR3aa: CASSRLAGGTDTQYF
v_gene: TRBV6-5; CDR3aa: CASSRKGRTDTQYF
v_gene: TRBV19; CDR3aa: CASSIARVRGKNIQYF
v_gene: TRBV11-2; CDR3aa: CASSSHGGRKNTGELFF
v_gene: TRBV11-2; CDR3aa: CASSLAIRVSGELFF
v_gene: TRBV10-1; CDR3aa: CASSETGQGRTEAFF
v_gene: TRBV5-4; CDR3aa: CASSFKGQGLSEKLFF
v_gene: TRBV11-3; CDR3aa: CASSLEGVGTEAFF
v_gene: TRBV7-9; CDR3aa: CASSLAGGWAYEQYF
v_gene: TRBV7-2; CDR3aa: CASSLWGAGGTIYNEQFF
v_gene: TRBV7-9; CDR3aa: CASSPKTTGGMETQYF
v_gene: TRBV19; CDR3aa: CASSAGGRETQYF
v_gene: TRBV12-3/TRBV12-4; CDR3aa: CALGDNEQFF
v_gene: TRBV6-1; CDR3aa: CASSEAERGRTDTQYF
v_gene: TRBV5-1; CDR3aa: CASSFRPPTSTDTQYF
v_gene: TRBV3-1/TRBV3-2; CDR3aa: CASRDREDTEAFF